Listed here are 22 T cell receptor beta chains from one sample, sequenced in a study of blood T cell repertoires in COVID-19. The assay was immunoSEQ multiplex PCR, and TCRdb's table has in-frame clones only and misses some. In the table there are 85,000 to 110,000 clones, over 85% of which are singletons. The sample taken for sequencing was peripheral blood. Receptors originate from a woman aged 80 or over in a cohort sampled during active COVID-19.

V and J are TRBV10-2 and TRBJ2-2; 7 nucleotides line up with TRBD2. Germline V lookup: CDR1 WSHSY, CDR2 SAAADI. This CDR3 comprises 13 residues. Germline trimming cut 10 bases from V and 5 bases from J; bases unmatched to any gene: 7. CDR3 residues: CATWAGGTGELFF. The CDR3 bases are TGCGCCACATGGGCCGGGGGGACCGGGGAGCTGTTTTTT.

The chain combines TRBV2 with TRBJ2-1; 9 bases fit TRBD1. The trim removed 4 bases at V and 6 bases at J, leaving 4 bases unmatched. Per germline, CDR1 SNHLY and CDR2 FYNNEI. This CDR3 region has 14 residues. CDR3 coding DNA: TGTGCCAGCAGTGGGGACAGGGTAAGCAATGAGCAGTTCTTC. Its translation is CASSGDRVSNEQFF.

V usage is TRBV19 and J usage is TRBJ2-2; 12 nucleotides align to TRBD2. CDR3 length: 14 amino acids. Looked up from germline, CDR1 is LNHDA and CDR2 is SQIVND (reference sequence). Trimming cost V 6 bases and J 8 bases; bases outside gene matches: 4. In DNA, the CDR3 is TGTGCCAGTAGGACTAGCGGGAGATCAGGGGAGCTGTTTTTT. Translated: CASRTSGRSGELFF. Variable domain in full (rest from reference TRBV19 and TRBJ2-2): DGGITQSPKYLFRKEGQNVTLSCEQNLNHDAMYWYRQDPGQGLRLIYYSQIVNDFQKGDIAEGYSVSREKKESFPLTVTSAQKNPTAFYLCASRTSGRSGELFFGEGSRLTVL.

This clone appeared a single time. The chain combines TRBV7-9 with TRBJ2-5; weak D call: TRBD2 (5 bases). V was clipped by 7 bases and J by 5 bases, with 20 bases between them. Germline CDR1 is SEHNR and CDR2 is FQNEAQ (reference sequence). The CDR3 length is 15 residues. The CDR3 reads CASTQSGSFTETQYF. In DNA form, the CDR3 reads TGTGCCAGCACCCAGAGTGGGAGTTTCACGGAGACCCAGTACTTC.

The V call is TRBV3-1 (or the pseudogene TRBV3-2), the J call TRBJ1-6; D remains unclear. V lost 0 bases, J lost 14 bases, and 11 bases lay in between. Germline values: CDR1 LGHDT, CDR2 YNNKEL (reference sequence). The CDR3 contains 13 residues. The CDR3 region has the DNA TGTGCCAGCAGCCAAGATCCCGGTACGGCCCTCCACTTT. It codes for CASSQDPGTALHF.

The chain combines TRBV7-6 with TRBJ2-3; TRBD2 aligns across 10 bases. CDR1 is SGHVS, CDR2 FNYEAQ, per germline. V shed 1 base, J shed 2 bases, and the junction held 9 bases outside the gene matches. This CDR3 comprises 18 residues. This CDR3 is CASSLGVSGRPYTDTQYF. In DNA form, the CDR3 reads TGTGCCAGCAGCTTAGGTGTTAGCGGGAGGCCTTACACAGATACGCAGTATTTT.

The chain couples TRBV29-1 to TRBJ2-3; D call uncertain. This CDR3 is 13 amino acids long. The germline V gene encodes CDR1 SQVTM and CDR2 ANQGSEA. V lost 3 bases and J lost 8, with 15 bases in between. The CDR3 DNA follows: TGCAGCGTTGATGAGACGGCCTTAGCTACGCAGTATTTT. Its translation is CSVDETALATQYF.

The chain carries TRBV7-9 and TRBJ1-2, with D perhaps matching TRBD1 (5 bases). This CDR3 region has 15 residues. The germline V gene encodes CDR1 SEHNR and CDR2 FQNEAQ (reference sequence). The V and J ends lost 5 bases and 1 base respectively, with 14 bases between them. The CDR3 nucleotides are TGTGCCAGCAGCCATACTACAGGAAATAACTATGGCTACACCTTC. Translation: CASSHTTGNNYGYTF.

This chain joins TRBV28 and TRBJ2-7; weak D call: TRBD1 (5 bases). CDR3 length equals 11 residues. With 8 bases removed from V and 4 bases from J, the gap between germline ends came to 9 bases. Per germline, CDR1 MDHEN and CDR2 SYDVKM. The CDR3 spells CASFQGYEQYF. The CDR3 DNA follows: TGTGCCAGCTTCCAGGGATACGAGCAGTACTTC.

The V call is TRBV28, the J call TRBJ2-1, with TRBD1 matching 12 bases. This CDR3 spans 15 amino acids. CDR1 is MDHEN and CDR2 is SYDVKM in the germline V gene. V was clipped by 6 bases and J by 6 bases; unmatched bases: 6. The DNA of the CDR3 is TGTGCCAGCAGGCGGGGACAGGGGGCGGCCAATGAGCAGTTCTTC. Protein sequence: CASRRGQGAANEQFF.

CDR3 sequence reads: CASEAPAGANVLTF. The CDR3, as DNA: TGTGCCAGCGAGGCCCCAGCTGGGGCCAACGTCCTGACTTTC. V gene TRBV7-9 combines with J gene TRBJ2-6; D gene unclear. Deletions cut 8 bases from V and 2 bases from J, with 10 bases between. This CDR3 has 14 residues. Per the germline V gene, CDR1 is SEHNR and CDR2 is FQNEAQ (reference sequence).

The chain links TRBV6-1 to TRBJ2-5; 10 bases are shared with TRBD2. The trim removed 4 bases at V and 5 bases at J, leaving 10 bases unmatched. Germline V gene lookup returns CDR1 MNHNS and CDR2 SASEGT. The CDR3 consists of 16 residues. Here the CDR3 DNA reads TGTGCCAGCAGTGTAGGTCCTCTAGCGGGGGCGGAGACCCAGTACTTC. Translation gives CASSVGPLAGAETQYF.

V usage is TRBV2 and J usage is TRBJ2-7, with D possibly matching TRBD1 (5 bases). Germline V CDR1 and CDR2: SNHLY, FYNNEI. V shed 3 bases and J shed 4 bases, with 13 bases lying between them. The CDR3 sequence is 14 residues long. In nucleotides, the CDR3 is TGTGCCAGCAGTGATAATGACAGAGCTTACGAGCAGTACTTC. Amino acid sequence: CASSDNDRAYEQYF.

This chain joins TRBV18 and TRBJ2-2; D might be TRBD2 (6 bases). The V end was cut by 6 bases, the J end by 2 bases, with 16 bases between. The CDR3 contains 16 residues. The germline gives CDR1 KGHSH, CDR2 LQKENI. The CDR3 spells CASSRAGTFNTGELFF. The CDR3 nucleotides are TGTGCCAGCTCGCGGGCCGGGACTTTCAACACCGGGGAGCTGTTTTTT.

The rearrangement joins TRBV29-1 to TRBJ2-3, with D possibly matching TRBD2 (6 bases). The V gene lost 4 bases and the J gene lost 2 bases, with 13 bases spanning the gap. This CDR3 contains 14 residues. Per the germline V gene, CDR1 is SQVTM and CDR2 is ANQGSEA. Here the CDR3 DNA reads TGCAGCGTTGGACCCGGGAGCCCCACAGATACGCAGTATTTT. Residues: CSVGPGSPTDTQYF.

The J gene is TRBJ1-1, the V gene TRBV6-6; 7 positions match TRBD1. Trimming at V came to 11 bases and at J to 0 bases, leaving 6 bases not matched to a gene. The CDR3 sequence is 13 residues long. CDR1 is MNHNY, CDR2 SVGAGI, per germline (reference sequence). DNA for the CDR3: TGTGCCGGAAAGACAGGGATGAACACTGAAGCTTTCTTT. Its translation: CAGKTGMNTEAFF.

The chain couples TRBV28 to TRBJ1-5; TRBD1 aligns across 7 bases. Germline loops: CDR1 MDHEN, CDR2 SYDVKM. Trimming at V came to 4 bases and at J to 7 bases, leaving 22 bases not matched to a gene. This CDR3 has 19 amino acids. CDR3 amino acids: CASSSPMGTVSDWGQPQHF. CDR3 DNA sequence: TGTGCCAGCAGTTCCCCCATGGGGACAGTTTCCGATTGGGGGCAGCCCCAGCATTTT.

CDR3 sequence reads: CASSARDTNQPQHF. The DNA for the CDR3 is TGTGCCAGCTCAGCCCGGGACACTAATCAGCCCCAGCATTTT. This sequence joins TRBV18 and TRBJ1-5, with TRBD1 as a possible D gene (6 bases). Trimming cost V 5 bases and J 4 bases, with 12 bases left between them. This CDR3 has 14 amino acids. CDR1 and CDR2 (germline): KGHSH, LQKENI.

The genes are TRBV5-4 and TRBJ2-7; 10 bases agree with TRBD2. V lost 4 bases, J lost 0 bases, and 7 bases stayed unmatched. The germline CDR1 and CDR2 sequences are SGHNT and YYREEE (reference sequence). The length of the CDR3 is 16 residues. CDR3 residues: CASSQVAGGTSYEQYF. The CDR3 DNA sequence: TGTGCCAGCAGCCAAGTAGCGGGGGGCACCTCCTACGAGCAGTACTTC.

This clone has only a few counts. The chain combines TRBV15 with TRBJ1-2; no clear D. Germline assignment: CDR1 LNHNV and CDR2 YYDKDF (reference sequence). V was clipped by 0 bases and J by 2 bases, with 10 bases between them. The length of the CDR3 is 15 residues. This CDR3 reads CATSRDNYGNYGYTF. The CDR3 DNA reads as TGTGCCACCAGCAGAGATAATTATGGCAACTATGGCTACACCTTC.

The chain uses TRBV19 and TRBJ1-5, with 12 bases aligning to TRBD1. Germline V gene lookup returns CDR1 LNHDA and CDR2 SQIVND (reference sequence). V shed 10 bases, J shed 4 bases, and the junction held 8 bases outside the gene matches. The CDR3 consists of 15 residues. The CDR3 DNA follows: TGTGCCACCGACGGGACAGGGGGCTGGAATCAGCCCCAGCATTTT. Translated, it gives CATDGTGGWNQPQHF. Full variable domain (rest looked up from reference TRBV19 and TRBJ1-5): DGGITQSPKYLFRKEGQNVTLSCEQNLNHDAMYWYRQDPGQGLRLIYYSQIVNDFQKGDIAEGYSVSREKKESFPLTVTSAQKNPTAFYLCATDGTGGWNQPQHFGDGTRLSIL.

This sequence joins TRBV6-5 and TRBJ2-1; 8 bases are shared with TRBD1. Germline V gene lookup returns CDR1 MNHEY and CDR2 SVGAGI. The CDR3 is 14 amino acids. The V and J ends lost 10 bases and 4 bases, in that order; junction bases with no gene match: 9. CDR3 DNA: TGTGCCACCAAGAGGGACAGGAATTACAATGAGCAGTTCTTC. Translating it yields CATKRDRNYNEQFF.